The sequence of this T cell receptor beta chain was determined in a study of T cell responses to AZD1222 COVID-19 vaccine. The CDR3 covers 13 residues. Trimming cost V 11 bases and J 8 bases; bases outside gene matches: 12. CDR1 is SNHLY and CDR2 is FYNNEI in the germline V gene. Sequencing used immunoSEQ multiplex PCR; TCRdb keeps in-frame clones, though not all of them. In the table there are about 190,000 clones, 80% to 90% of which are singletons. The source was peripheral blood, collected on day 0 of AZD1222 vaccination. The sequence was obtained from an adult in good health. The chain employs TRBV2 and TRBJ1-2, with 9 bases fitting TRBD1. DNA for the CDR3: TGTGCCTCAAGGGAACAGGGGGCTTCGGGCTACACCTTC. This encodes CASREQGASGYTF.